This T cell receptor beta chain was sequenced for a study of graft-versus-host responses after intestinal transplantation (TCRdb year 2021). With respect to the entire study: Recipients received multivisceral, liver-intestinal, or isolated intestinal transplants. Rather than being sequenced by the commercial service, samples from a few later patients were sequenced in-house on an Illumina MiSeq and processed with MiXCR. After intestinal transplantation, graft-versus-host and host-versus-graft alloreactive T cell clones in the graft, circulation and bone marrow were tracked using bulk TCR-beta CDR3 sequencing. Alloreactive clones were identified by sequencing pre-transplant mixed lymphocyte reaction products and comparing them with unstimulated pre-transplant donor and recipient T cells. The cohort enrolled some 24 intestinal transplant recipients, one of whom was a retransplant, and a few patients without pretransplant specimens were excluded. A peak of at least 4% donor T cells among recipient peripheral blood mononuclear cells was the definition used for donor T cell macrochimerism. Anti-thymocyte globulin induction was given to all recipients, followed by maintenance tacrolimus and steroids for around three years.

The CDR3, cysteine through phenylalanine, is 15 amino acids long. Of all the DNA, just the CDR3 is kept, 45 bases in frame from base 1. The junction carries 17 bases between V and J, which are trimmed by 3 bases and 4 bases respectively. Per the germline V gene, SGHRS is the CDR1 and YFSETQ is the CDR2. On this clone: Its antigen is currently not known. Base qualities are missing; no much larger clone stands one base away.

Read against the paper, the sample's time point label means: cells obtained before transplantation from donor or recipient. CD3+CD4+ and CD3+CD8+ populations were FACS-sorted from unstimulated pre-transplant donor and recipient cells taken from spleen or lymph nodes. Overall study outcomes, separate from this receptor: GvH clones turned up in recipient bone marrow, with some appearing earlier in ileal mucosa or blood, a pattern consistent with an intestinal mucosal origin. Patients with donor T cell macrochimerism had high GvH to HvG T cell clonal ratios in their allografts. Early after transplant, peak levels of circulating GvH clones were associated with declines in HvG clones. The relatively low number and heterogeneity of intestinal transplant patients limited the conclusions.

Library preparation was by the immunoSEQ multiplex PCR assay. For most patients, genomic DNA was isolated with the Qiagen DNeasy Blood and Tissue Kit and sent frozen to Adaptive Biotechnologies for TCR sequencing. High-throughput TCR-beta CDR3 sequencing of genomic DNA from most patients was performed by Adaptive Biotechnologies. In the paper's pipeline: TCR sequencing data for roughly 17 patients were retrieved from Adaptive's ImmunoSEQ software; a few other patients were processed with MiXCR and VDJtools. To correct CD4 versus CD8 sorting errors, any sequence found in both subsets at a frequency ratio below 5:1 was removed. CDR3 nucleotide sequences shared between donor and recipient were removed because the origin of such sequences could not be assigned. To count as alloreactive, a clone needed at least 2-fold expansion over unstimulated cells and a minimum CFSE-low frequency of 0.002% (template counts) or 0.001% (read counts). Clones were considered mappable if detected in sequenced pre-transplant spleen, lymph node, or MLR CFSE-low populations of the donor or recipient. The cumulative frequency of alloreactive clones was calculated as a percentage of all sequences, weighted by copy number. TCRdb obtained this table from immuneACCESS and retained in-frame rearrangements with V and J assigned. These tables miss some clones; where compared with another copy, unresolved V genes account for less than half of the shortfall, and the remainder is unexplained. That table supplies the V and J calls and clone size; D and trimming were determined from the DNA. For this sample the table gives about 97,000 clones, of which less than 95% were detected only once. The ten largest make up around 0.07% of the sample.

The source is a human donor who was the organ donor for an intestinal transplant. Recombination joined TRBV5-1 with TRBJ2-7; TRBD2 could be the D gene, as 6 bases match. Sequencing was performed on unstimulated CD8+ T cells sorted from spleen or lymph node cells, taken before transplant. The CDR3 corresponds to CASSSQRIAAYEQYF. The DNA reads TGCGCCAGCAGCTCGCAACGAATAGCGGCATACGAGCAGTACTTC.